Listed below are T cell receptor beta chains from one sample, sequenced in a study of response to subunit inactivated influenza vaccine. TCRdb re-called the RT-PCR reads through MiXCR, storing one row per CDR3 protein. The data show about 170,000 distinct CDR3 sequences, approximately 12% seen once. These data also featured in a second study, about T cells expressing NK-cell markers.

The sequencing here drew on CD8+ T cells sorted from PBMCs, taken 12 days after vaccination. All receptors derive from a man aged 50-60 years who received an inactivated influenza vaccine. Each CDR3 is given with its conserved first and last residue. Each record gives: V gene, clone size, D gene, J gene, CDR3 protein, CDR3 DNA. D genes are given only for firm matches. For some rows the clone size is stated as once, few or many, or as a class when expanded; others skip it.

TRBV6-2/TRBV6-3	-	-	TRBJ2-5	CASTSDIRRETQYF	TGTGCCAGCACCTCCGACATTAGGAGAGAGACCCAGTACTTC
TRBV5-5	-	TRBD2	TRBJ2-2	CASSCPSGGCTGELFF	TGTGCCAGCAGCTGCCCTAGCGGGGGGTGCACCGGGGAGCTGTTTTTT
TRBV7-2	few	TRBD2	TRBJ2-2	CASRRTSANTGELFF	TGTGCCAGCAGGAGGACTAGTGCGAACACCGGGGAGCTGTTTTTT
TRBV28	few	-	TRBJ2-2	CASSLTVGTGELFF	TGTGCCAGCAGTTTAACGGTGGGCACCGGGGAGCTGTTTTTT
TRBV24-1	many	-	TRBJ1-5	CATSDLLRDPTGISNQPQHF	TGTGCCACCAGTGATTTGCTCAGGGATCCTACCGGAATTAGCAATCAGCCCCAGCATTTT
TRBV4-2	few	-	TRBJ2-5	CASSQEEGGLQETQYF	TGTGCCAGCAGCCAAGAAGAGGGGGGGCTCCAAGAGACCCAGTACTTC
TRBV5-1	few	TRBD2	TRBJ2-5	CASNSAGGTQETQYF	TGCGCCAGCAATAGTGCGGGAGGCACCCAAGAGACCCAGTACTTC
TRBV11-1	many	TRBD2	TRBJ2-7	CASSLAVFKRREGLVEQYF	TGTGCCAGCAGCTTAGCGGTATTTAAAAGGCGGGAGGGCCTCGTTGAGCAGTACTTC
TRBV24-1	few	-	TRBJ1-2	CATDRDYGYTF	TGTGCCACAGACAGAGACTATGGCTACACCTTC
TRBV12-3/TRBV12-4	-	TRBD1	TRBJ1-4	CASSLPGGKGEKLFF	TGTGCCAGCAGTTTACCAGGGGGCAAGGGAGAAAAACTGTTTTTT
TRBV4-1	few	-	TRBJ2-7	CASSHFGGNYEQYF	TGCGCCAGCAGCCATTTTGGAGGCAATTACGAGCAGTACTTC
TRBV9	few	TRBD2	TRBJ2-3	CASSAGRLAAGRYGTDTQYF	TGTGCCAGCAGCGCGGGGAGGCTAGCGGCGGGACGTTATGGCACAGATACGCAGTATTTT
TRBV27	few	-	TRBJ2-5	CASSLIGIPETQYF	TGTGCCAGCAGTTTAATTGGGATCCCCGAGACCCAGTACTTC
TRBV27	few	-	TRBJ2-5	CASSLTHPGAETQYF	TGTGCCAGCAGTTTAACCCACCCGGGGGCCGAGACCCAGTACTTC
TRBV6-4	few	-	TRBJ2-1	CASSDDSDNEQFF	TGTGCCAGCAGTGACGACTCCGACAATGAGCAGTTCTTC
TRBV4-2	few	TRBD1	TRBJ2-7	CASSQGMDRVGPHEQYF	TGTGCCAGCAGCCAAGGGATGGACAGGGTCGGTCCCCACGAGCAGTACTTC
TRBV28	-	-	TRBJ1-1	CASSLLEVNTEAFF	TGTGCCAGCAGTTTGCTCGAGGTGAACACTGAAGCTTTCTTT
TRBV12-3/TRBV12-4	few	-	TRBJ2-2	CASSPDGYGELFF	TGTGCCAGCAGTCCGGACGGGTACGGGGAGCTGTTTTTT
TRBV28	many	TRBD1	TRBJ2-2	CASSTLSGTGTRSPGELFF	TGTGCCAGCAGTACCCTGTCCGGGACAGGGACAAGATCTCCCGGGGAGCTGTTTTTT
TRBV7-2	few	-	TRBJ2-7	CASSLEVRTASYEQYF	TGTGCCAGCAGCTTAGAGGTCAGGACGGCCTCCTACGAGCAGTACTTC
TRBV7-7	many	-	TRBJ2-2	CASSPDSEGSGELFF	TGTGCCAGCAGCCCAGACAGCGAGGGTTCGGGGGAGCTGTTTTTT
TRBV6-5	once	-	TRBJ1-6	CASSYGAGSFPNNSPLHF	TGTGCCAGCAGTTATGGGGCAGGGTCTTTTCCTAATAATTCACCCCTCCACTTT
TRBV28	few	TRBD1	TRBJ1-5	CASRGQGVVFVGNQPQHF	TGTGCCAGCAGGGGGCAGGGGGTCGTGTTTGTTGGCAATCAGCCCCAGCATTTT
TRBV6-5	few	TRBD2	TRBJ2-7	CASATSGGYEQYF	TGTGCCAGCGCGACTAGCGGGGGCTACGAGCAGTACTTC
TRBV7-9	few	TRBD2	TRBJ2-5	CASSLLSSGMGETQYF	TGTGCCAGCAGCTTATTATCTAGCGGGATGGGGGAGACCCAGTACTTC
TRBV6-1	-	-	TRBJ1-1	CASGDSFMNTEAFF	TGTGCCAGCGGAGATTCTTTCATGAACACTGAAGCTTTCTTT
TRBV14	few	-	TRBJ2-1	CASSRDFRGQFSYNEQFF	TGTGCCAGCAGCCGGGACTTCAGGGGCCAGTTTTCCTACAATGAGCAGTTCTTC
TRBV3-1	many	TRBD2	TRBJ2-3	CASSQDDSGGTDTQYF	TGTGCCAGCAGCCAAGATGATAGCGGGGGGACAGATACGCAGTATTTT
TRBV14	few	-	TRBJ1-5	CASSQGVQLYNQPQHF	TGTGCCAGCAGCCAAGGGGTCCAGCTCTACAATCAGCCCCAGCATTTT
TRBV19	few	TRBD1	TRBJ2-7	CASSRPDRFSYEQYF	TGTGCCAGTAGTCGCCCGGACAGGTTCTCCTACGAGCAGTACTTC
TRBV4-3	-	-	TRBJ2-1	CASSQDRGSSAYNEQFF	TGCGCCAGCAGCCAAGATCGGGGTTCTAGCGCCTACAATGAGCAGTTCTTC
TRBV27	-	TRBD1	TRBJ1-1	CASSLTGEVEAFF	TGTGCCAGCAGTTTGACAGGGGAAGTTGAGGCTTTCTTT
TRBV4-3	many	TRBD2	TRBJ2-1	CASSQVWGEGPYNEQFF	TGCGCCAGCAGCCAGGTGTGGGGGGAGGGCCCCTACAATGAGCAGTTCTTC
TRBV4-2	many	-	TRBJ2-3	CASSQGKRAGADTQYF	TGTGCCAGCAGCCAAGGCAAGCGGGCCGGCGCAGATACGCAGTATTTT
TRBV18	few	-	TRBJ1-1	CASSPADLTPEAFF	TGTGCCAGCTCACCTGCGGACTTAACCCCTGAAGCTTTCTTT
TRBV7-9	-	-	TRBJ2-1	CASSYASPGEQFF	TGTGCCAGCAGCTACGCTAGCCCTGGGGAGCAGTTCTTC
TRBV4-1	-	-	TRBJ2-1	CASSRTDVDYNEQFF	TGCGCCAGCAGCCGGACAGATGTGGATTACAATGAGCAGTTCTTC
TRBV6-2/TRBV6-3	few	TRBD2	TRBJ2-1	CASSYFLTAGGYNEQFF	TGTGCCAGCAGTTATTTCCTAACAGCGGGAGGGTACAATGAGCAGTTCTTC
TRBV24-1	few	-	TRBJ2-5	CATSEPGAEETQYF	TGTGCCACCAGTGAACCAGGGGCAGAGGAGACCCAGTACTTC
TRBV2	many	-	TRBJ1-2	CASSDSSNYGYTF	TGTGCCAGCAGTGATTCGTCTAACTATGGCTACACCTTC
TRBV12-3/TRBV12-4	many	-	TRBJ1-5	CASSLNRNQPQHF	TGTGCCAGCAGTTTAAACAGAAATCAGCCCCAGCATTTT
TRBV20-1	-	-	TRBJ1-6	CSTTLYPGRTLHF	TGCAGTACTACATTATACCCCGGGAGGACCCTCCACTTT
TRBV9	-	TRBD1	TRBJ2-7	CASSVGTGTPYEQYF	TGTGCCAGCAGCGTAGGGACAGGGACACCCTACGAGCAGTACTTC
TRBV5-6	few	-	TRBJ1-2	CASSLAVSSNYGYTF	TGTGCCAGCAGCTTGGCTGTAAGTTCTAACTATGGCTACACCTTC
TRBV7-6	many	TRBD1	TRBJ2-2	CASSLAAGGTGELFF	TGTGCCAGCAGCTTAGCGGCAGGGGGTACCGGGGAGCTGTTTTTT
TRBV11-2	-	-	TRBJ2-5	CASTPPGFQETQYF	TGTGCCAGCACCCCCCCGGGGTTTCAAGAGACCCAGTACTTC
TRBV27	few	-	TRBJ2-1	CASKLGTSPEGEQFF	TGTGCCAGCAAACTAGGGACCTCCCCGGAGGGTGAGCAGTTCTTC
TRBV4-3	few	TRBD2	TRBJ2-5	CASSQAGGAYETQYF	TGCGCCAGCAGCCAAGCCGGGGGGGCCTATGAGACCCAGTACTTC
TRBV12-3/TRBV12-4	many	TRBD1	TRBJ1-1	CASRSRTGRTEAFF	TGTGCCAGCAGAAGCAGGACAGGGAGGACTGAAGCTTTCTTT